The 20 T cell receptor beta chains listed next were all sequenced from one sample in a study of T-cell memory formation after mild COVID-19. TCRdb analysed the 5' RACE reads with MiXCR anew, one entry per CDR3 protein. This table holds 300,000 to 400,000 distinct CDR3 sequences, 21% found once. Sequenced input: PBMCs or a T cell subset sorted from them (not recorded which). Source of these receptors: an adult woman who had mild COVID-19 (a few samples of this study predate the infection). Cell type and time point are not known.

V and J are TRBV3-2 and TRBJ2-3; TRBD2 reflects the table's D call only, with no check against the DNA. TRBV3-2 is a listed pseudogene. The CDR3 sequence is 18 residues long. CDR3 coding DNA: TGTGCCAGCAGCCATCTCCCGGGACTAGGATACCTCACAGATACGCAGTATTTT. Residues: CASSHLPGLGYLTDTQYF.

This clonotype was observed a handful of times. V gene TRBV5-1 combines with J gene TRBJ2-1, with TRBD2 matching 8 bases. This CDR3 has 17 amino acids. With 3 bases clipped from V and 5 bases from J, the junction kept 13 bases outside the gene matches. Per the germline V gene, CDR1 is SGHRS and CDR2 is YFSETQ. The DNA of the CDR3 is TGCGCCAGCAGCTCTCCCCAGAGCGGGGGCATCGACAATGAGCAGTTCTTC. The encoded protein is CASSSPQSGGIDNEQFF.

Only a few counts were recorded for this clonotype. The chain combines TRBV30 with TRBJ2-4; 10 bases are shared with TRBD1. The CDR3 is made up of 14 amino acids. Germline trimming cut 3 bases from V and 5 bases from J; bases unmatched to any gene: 4. The germline CDR1 and CDR2 sequences are GTSNPN and SVGIG (reference sequence). The CDR3 loop is CAWSPGTGENIQYF. The CDR3 DNA reads as TGTGCCTGGAGCCCCGGGACAGGGGAAAACATTCAGTACTTC.

CDR3 sequence (DNA): TGCGCCAGCAGCTGGGGACAGGGGATGGCAGAGCAGTTCTTC. Its protein product is CASSWGQGMAEQFF. This rearrangement joins TRBV5-1 to TRBJ2-1; 10 bases match TRBD1. Losses at the gene ends were 3 bases for V and 10 bases for J; bases not matched to a gene: 7. CDR3 length: 14 amino acids. From germline, CDR1 is SGHRS and CDR2 YFSETQ.

The chain couples TRBV15 to TRBJ1-6; 9 nucleotides agree with TRBD1. This CDR3 has 15 amino acids. CDR1 LNHNV and CDR2 YYDKDF come from the germline V gene (reference sequence). V lost 0 bases to trimming and J lost 7 bases; unmatched junction nucleotides: 1. The CDR3 region is CATSREGQGNSPLHF. The CDR3 bases are TGTGCCACCAGCAGAGAAGGACAGGGGAATTCACCCCTCCACTTT.

This clonotype was picked up a small number of times. The rearrangement joins TRBV29-1 to TRBJ2-1, with unresolved D. The CDR3 runs 14 residues. V lost 3 bases and J lost 0, with 9 bases in between. Germline CDR1 is SQVTM and CDR2 is ANQGSEA. The CDR3 here is CSVDFWGSYNEQFF. CDR3 coding DNA: TGCAGCGTTGACTTCTGGGGCTCCTACAATGAGCAGTTCTTC.

The chain is built from TRBV9 and TRBJ2-5, with TRBD2 as a possible D gene (6 bases). The J call could be wrong; TRBJ2-3 is a better fit for the DNA end. Germline CDR1 and CDR2: SGDLS and YYNGEE. CDR3 length equals 14 residues. CDR3 in DNA: TGTGCCAGCAGCGTGGCGGGGTTCGCAGATACGCAGTATTTT. It encodes CASSVAGFADTQYF.

The chain has TRBV19 and TRBJ1-2; 12 bases fit TRBD1. This CDR3 contains 16 residues. Losses at the gene ends were 5 bases for V and 8 bases for J; bases not matched to a gene: 12. Germline V gene sequence: CDR1 LNHDA, CDR2 SQIVND (reference sequence). As DNA, the CDR3 is TGTGCCAGTAGTCCCTCCCGGGACAGGGGGCCCAACGGCTACACCTTC. Protein: CASSPSRDRGPNGYTF. Supplemented by reference TRBV19 and TRBJ1-2, the full variable domain reads DGGITQSPKYLFRKEGQNVTLSCEQNLNHDAMYWYRQDPGQGLRLIYYSQIVNDFQKGDIAEGYSVSREKKESFPLTVTSAQKNPTAFYLCASSPSRDRGPNGYTFGSGTRLTVV.

The chain is built from TRBV12-3 or TRBV12-4 and TRBJ1-1; D remains unclear. V was clipped by 1 base and J by 4 bases, with 7 bases between them. This CDR3 comprises 13 residues. CDR3 nucleotides: TGTGCCAGCAGTTTAGAGTGGCGCACTGAAGCTTTCTTT. Protein product: CASSLEWRTEAFF.

This clonotype was seen more than once but under ten times. The chain joins TRBV12-3 or TRBV12-4 to TRBJ1-1, with a weak D call TRBD1 (6 bases). CDR3 length: 16 amino acids. The ends were cut back, 5 bases at V and 7 bases at J, with 23 bases in the middle. The CDR3 coding sequence is TGTGCCAGCAGTCTCGGGACCGGGACACGAACTGATGAAGCTTTCTTT. This sequence encodes CASSLGTGTRTDEAFF.

This clonotype was seen a single time. The chain links TRBV24-1 to TRBJ1-2, with D possibly matching TRBD1 (5 bases). V lost 1 base to trimming and J lost 0 bases, with 8 bases between them. The germline gives CDR1 KGHDR, CDR2 SFDVKD. The CDR3 runs to 15 residues. The CDR3 protein is CATSDFTTANYGYTF. The CDR3 coding sequence is TGTGCCACCAGTGATTTCACGACAGCTAACTATGGCTACACCTTC.

CDR3 residues: CASSFGQGIQPQHF. For the CDR3, the DNA is TGTGCCAGCAGTTTTGGCCAGGGTATCCAGCCCCAGCATTTT. The rearrangement links TRBV12-3 or TRBV12-4 to TRBJ1-5, with D perhaps matching TRBD1 (5 bases). The CDR3 has 14 amino acids. Trimming removed 3 bases from V and 7 bases from J, with 13 bases in between.

The V gene is TRBV4-2, the J gene TRBJ2-1; 8 nucleotides line up with TRBD2. The germline CDR1 and CDR2 sequences are LGHNA and YNFKEQ. This CDR3 contains 14 residues. V was pared by 4 bases and J by 10 bases, with 9 bases of the junction left unmatched. The CDR3 sequence: CASSPETSGREQFF. CDR3 nucleotides: TGTGCCAGCAGCCCGGAAACTAGCGGTAGGGAGCAGTTCTTC.

The chain couples TRBV2 to TRBJ2-7, with D perhaps TRBD1 (5 bases). The CDR3 is 14 residues long. V lost 10 bases to trimming and J lost 5 bases, with 21 bases between them. Germline values: CDR1 SNHLY, CDR2 FYNNEI. The CDR3 loop reads CATKGAGNLDEQYF. CDR3 nucleotides: TGTGCCACCAAAGGGGCAGGGAATTTGGACGAGCAGTACTTC.

This clonotype was detected a few times. The chain is built from TRBV4-1 and TRBJ2-3, with 7 bases aligning to TRBD2. Per germline, CDR1 MGHRA and CDR2 YSYEKL. This CDR3 has 16 amino acids. V dropped 2 bases and J dropped 1; count of bases not matched to a gene: 6. CDR3 in DNA: TGCGCCAGCAGCCAAACAGCGGGGTCCCGCACAGATACGCAGTATTTT. Residues: CASSQTAGSRTDTQYF.

The CDR3 protein is CASSATGWGTEAFF. The CDR3 nucleotides read TGTGCCAGCAGCGCGACAGGGTGGGGCACTGAAGCTTTCTTT. The rearrangement uses TRBV12-3 or TRBV12-4 and TRBJ1-1; TRBD1 aligns across 7 bases. With V trimmed by 6 bases and J by 4 bases, 8 bases remained unmatched. This CDR3 has 14 amino acids.

The gene calls are TRBV4-3 and TRBJ2-7, with TRBD1 matching over 8 bases. CDR1 and CDR2 from the germline V gene are LGHNA and YSLEER. CDR3 length equals 16 residues. V trimming: 0 bases; J trimming: 3 bases; junction bases outside the gene matches: 7. The CDR3 region is CASSQDAGQGGYEQYF. The CDR3 DNA sequence: TGCGCCAGCAGCCAAGACGCCGGACAGGGTGGCTACGAGCAGTACTTC.

The J gene is TRBJ1-5, the V gene TRBV6-6; D remains ambiguous. Germline lookup yields CDR1 MNHNY and CDR2 SVGAGI (reference sequence). V was trimmed by 2 bases and J by 4 bases, leaving 15 bases between them. The CDR3 has 16 residues. CDR3 coding DNA: TGTGCCAGCAGTTACCTCAAATCGACACCGAATCAGCCCCAGCATTTT. This translates into CASSYLKSTPNQPQHF.

This clonotype came up a few times. The chain has TRBV7-6 and TRBJ2-6, with 11 bases aligning to TRBD2. Unmatched junction bases numbered 10, after V lost 0 bases and J lost 0 bases. Germline V gives CDR1 SGHVS, CDR2 FNYEAQ. This CDR3 contains 21 residues. DNA of the CDR3: TGTGCCAGCAGCTTAGCGGGACTAGCGGTAGCTAGGGCCTCTGGGGCCAACGTCCTGACTTTC. It translates to CASSLAGLAVARASGANVLTF.

This clonotype was recorded once. In DNA, the CDR3 is TGTGCCAGCAGTTACGGTCGGCCAGGTGAGATCCTGAACACTGAAGCTTTCTTT. As protein: CASSYGRPGEILNTEAFF. The V and J genes are TRBV6-5 and TRBJ1-1; D gene ambiguous. Germline loops: CDR1 MNHEY, CDR2 SVGAGI. The CDR3 contains 18 residues. The germline V and J ends were trimmed by 2 bases and 0 bases, with 19 bases remaining between them.